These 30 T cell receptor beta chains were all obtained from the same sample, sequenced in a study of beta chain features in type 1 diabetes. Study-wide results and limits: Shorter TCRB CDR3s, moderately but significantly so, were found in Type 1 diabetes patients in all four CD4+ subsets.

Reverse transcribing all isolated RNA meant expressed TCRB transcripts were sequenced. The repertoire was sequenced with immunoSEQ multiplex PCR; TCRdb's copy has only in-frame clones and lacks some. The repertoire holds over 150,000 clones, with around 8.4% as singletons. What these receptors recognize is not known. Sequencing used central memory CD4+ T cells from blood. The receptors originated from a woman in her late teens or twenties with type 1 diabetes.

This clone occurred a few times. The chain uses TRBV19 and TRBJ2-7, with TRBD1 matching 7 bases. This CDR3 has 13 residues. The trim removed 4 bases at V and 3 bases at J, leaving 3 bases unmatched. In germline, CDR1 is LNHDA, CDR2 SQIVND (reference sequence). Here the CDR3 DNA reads TGTGCCAGTAGTAGGGGACAGCGCTACGAGCAGTACTTC. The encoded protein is CASSRGQRYEQYF. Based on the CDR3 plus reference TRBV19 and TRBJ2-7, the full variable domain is DGGITQSPKYLFRKEGQNVTLSCEQNLNHDAMYWYRQDPGQGLRLIYYSQIVNDFQKGDIAEGYSVSREKKESFPLTVTSAQKNPTAFYLCASSRGQRYEQYFGPGTRLTVT.

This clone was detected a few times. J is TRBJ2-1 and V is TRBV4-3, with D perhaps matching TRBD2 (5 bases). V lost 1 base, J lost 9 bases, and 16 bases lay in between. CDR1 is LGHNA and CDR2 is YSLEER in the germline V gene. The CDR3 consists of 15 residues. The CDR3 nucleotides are TGCGCCAGCAGCCAAGTAGCCGGGGATGGTGTTGAGCAGTTCTTC. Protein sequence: CASSQVAGDGVEQFF.

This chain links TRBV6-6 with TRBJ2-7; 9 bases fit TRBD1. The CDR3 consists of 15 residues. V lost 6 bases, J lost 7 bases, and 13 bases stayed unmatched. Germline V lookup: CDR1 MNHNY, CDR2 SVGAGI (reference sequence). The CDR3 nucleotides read TGTGCCAGCAGGACTCCGGGACAGGGTATTGGTGAGCAGTACTTC. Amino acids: CASRTPGQGIGEQYF.

CDR3 bases: TGTGCCTGGAGCCGAAAAGGACTAGCGGGAGGGGCCCAGTACTTC. Protein sequence: CAWSRKGLAGGAQYF. The chain couples TRBV30 to TRBJ2-5; 15 nucleotides agree with TRBD2. Per germline, CDR1 GTSNPN and CDR2 SVGIG (reference sequence). V lost 3 bases, J lost 9 bases, and 8 bases stayed unmatched. The CDR3 spans 15 residues.

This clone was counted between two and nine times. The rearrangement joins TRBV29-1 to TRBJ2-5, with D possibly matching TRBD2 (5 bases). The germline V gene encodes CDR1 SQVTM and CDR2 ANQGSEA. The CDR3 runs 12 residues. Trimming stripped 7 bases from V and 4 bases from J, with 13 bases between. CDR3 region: CSARSAGETQYF. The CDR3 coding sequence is TGCAGCGCCAGAAGCGCGGGAGAGACCCAGTACTTC.

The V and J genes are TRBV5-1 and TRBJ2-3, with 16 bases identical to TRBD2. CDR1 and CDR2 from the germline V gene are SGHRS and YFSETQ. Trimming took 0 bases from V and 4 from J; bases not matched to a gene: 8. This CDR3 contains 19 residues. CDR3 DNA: TGCGCCAGCAGCTTGGCGGGACTAGCGGGGGGGCCCGGGGCAGATACGCAGTATTTT. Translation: CASSLAGLAGGPGADTQYF.

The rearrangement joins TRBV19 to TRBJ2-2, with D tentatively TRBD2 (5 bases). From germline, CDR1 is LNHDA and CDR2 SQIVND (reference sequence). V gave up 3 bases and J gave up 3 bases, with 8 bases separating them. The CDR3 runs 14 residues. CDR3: CASSMRADTGELFF. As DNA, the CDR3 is TGTGCCAGTAGTATGCGGGCGGACACCGGGGAGCTGTTTTTT.

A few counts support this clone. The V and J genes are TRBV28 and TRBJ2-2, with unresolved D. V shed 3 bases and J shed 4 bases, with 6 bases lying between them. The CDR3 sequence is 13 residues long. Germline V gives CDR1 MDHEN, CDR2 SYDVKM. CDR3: CASSFPGTGELFF. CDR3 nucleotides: TGTGCCAGCAGTTTCCCGGGCACCGGGGAGCTGTTTTTT. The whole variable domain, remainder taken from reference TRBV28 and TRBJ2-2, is DVKVTQSSRYLVKRTGEKVFLECVQDMDHENMFWYRQDPGLGLRLIYFSYDVKMKEKGDIPEGYSVSREKKERFSLILESASTNQTSMYLCASSFPGTGELFFGEGSRLTVL.

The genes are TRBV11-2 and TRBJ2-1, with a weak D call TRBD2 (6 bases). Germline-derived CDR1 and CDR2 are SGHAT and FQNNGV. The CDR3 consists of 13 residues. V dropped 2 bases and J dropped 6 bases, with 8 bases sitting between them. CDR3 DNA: TGTGCCAGCAGCTTACGGGGGATCAATGAGCAGTTCTTC. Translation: CASSLRGINEQFF.

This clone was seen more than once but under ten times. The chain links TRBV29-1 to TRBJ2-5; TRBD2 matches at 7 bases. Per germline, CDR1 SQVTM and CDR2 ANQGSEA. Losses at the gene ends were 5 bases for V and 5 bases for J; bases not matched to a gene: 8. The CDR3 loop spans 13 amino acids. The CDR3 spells CSVRAGGGETQYF. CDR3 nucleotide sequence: TGCAGCGTTAGGGCTGGGGGAGGGGAGACCCAGTACTTC.

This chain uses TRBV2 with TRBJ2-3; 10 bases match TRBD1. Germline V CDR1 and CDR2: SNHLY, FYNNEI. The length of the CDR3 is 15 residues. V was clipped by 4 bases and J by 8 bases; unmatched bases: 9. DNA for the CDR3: TGTGCCAGCAGTGGCTATCGACAGGGGGCAGTTACGCAGTATTTT. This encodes CASSGYRQGAVTQYF.

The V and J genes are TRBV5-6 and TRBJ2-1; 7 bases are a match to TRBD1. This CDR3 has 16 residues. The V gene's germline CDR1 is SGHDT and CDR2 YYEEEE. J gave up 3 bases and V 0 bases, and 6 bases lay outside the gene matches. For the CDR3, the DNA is TGTGCCAGCAGCTTGGATAGGGGACAGTTCTACAATGAGCAGTTCTTC. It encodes CASSLDRGQFYNEQFF.

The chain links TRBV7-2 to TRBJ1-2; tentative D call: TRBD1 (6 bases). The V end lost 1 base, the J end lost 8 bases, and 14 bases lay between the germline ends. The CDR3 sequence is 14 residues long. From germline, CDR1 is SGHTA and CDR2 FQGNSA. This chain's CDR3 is CASSLVMGARGYTF. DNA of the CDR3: TGTGCCAGCAGCTTAGTGATGGGGGCGCGCGGCTACACCTTC.

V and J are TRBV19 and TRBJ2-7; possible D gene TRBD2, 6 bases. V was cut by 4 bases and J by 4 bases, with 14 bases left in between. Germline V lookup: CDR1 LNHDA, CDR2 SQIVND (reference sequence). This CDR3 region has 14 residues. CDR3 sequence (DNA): TGTGCCAGTAGTACCCAGATAGCGGTGTACGAGCAGTACTTC. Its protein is CASSTQIAVYEQYF.

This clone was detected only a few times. CDR3: CASRPGGGYGETQYF. The CDR3 nucleotides read TGTGCCAGTAGACCAGGGGGCGGATACGGGGAGACCCAGTACTTC. This chain links TRBV19 with TRBJ2-5; 8 positions agree with TRBD1. V lost 6 bases to trimming and J lost 5 bases; unmatched junction nucleotides: 11. This CDR3 spans 15 amino acids. The germline CDR1 and CDR2 sequences are LNHDA and SQIVND (reference sequence).

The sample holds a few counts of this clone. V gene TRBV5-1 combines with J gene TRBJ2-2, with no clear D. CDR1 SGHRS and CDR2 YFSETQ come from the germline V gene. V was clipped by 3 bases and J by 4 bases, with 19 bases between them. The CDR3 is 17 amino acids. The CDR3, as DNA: TGCGCCAGCAGCTCGACTGAATCAACGCGTGTCACCGGGGAGCTGTTTTTT. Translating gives CASSSTESTRVTGELFF.

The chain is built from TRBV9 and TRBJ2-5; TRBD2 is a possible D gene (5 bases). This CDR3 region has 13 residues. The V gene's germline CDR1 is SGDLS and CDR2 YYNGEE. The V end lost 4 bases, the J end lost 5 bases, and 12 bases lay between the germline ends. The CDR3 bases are TGTGCCAGCAGCCACCGGGAATCGGAGACCCAGTACTTC. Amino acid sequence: CASSHRESETQYF.

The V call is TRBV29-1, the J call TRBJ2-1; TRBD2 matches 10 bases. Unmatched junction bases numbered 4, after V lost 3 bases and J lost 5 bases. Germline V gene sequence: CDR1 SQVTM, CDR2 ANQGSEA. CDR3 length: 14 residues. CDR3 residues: CSVEGTSANNEQFF. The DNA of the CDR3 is TGCAGCGTTGAGGGGACTAGCGCAAACAATGAGCAGTTCTTC.

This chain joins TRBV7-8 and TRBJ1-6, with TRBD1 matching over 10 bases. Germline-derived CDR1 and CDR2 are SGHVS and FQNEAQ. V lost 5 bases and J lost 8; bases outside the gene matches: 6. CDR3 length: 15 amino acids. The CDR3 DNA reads TGTGCCAGCAGCGTCAGACAGGGGGCCGATTCACCCCTCCACTTT. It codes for CASSVRQGADSPLHF.

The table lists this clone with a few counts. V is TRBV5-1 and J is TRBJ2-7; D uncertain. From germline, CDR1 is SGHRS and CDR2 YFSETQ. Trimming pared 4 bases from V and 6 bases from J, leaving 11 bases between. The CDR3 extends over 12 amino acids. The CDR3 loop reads CASSPFGGEQYF. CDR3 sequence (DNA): TGCGCCAGCAGCCCCTTCGGCGGCGAGCAGTACTTC. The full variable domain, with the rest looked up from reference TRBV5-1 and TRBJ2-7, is KAGVTQTPRYLIKTRGQQVTLSCSPISGHRSVSWYQQTPGQGLQFLFEYFSETQRNKGNFPGRFSGRQFSNSRSEMNVSTLELGDSALYLCASSPFGGEQYFGPGTRLTVT.

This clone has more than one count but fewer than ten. The CDR3: CSVDGGQPYEQYF. In DNA, the CDR3 is TGCAGCGTTGATGGAGGACAGCCCTACGAGCAGTACTTC. V gene TRBV29-1 combines with J gene TRBJ2-7; D might be TRBD1 (6 bases). The length of the CDR3 is 13 residues. V was pared by 3 bases and J by 2 bases, with 11 bases between. CDR1 and CDR2 (germline): SQVTM, ANQGSEA.

Here the CDR3 DNA reads TGTGCCAGCAGCGCTCACACAGGGGGCACTTACGAGCAGTACTTC. Protein sequence: CASSAHTGGTYEQYF. This chain joins TRBV9 and TRBJ2-7; 9 bases are a match to TRBD1. The germline V gene has CDR1 SGDLS and CDR2 YYNGEE. V lost 3 bases to trimming and J lost 4 bases; unmatched junction nucleotides: 8. This CDR3 region has 15 residues.

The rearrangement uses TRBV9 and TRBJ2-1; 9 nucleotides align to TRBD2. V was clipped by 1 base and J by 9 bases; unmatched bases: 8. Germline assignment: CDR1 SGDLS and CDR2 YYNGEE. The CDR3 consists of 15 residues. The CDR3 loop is CASSVLGLAMSEQFF. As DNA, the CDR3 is TGTGCCAGCAGCGTACTTGGACTAGCGATGAGTGAGCAGTTCTTC.

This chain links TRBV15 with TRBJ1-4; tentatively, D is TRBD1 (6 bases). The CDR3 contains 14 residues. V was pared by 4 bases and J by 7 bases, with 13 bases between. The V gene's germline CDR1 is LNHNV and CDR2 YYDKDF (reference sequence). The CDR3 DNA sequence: TGTGCCACCAGCACAGGGACACTCCTTGAAAAACTGTTTTTT. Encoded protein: CATSTGTLLEKLFF.

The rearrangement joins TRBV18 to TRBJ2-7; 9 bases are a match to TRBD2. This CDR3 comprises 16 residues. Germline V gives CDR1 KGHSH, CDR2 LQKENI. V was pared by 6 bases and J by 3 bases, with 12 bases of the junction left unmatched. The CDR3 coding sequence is TGTGCCAGCTCCCCTAATAGCGGGAGAGGAGTCTACGAGCAGTACTTC. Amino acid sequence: CASSPNSGRGVYEQYF. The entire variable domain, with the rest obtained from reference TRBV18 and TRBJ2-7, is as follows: NAGVMQNPRHLVRRRGQEARLRCSPMKGHSHVYWYRQLPEEGLKFMVYLQKENIIDESGMPKERFSAEFPKEGPSILRIQQVVRGDSAAYFCASSPNSGRGVYEQYFGPGTRLTVT.

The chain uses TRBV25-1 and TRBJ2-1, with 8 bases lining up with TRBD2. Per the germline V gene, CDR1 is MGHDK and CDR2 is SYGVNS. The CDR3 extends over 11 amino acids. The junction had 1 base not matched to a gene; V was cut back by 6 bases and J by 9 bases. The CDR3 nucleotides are TGTGCCAGCAGACGGGAGGGTGAGCAGTTCTTC. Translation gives CASRREGEQFF.

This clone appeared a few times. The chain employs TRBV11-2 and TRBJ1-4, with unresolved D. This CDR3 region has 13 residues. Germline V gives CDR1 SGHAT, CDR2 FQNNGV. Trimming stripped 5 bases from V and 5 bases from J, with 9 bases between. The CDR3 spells CASSRKQNEKLFF. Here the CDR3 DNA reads TGTGCCAGCAGCCGCAAACAGAATGAAAAACTGTTTTTT.

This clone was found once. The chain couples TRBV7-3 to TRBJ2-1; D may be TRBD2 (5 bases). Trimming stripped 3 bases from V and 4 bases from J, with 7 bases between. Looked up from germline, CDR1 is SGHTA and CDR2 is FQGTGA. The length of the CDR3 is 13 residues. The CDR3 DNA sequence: TGTGCCAGCAGCTTTGGGGAGTACAATGAGCAGTTCTTC. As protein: CASSFGEYNEQFF. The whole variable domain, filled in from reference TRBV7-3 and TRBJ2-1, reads GAGVSQTPSNKVTEKGKYVELRCDPISGHTALYWYRQSLGQGPEFLIYFQGTGAADDSGLPNDRFFAVRPEGSVSTLKIQRTERGDSAVYLCASSFGEYNEQFFGPGTRLTVL.

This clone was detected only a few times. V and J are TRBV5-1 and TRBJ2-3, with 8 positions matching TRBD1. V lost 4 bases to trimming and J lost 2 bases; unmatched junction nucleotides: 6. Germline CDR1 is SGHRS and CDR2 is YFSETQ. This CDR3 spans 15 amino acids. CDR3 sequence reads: CASSPGQGFTDTQYF. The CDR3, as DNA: TGCGCCAGCAGCCCTGGACAGGGCTTCACAGATACGCAGTATTTT.

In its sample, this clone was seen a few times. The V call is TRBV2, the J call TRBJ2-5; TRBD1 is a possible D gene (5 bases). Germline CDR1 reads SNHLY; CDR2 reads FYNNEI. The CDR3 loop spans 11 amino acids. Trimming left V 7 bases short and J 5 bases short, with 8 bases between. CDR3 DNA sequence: TGTGCCAGCAAGGGGTCGGAGACCCAGTACTTC. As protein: CASKGSETQYF. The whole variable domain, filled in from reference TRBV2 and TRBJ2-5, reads EPEVTQTPSHQVTQMGQEVILRCVPISNHLYFYWYRQILGQKVEFLVSFYNNEISEKSEIFDDQFSVERPDGSNFTLKIRSTKLEDSAMYFCASKGSETQYFGPGTRLLVL.